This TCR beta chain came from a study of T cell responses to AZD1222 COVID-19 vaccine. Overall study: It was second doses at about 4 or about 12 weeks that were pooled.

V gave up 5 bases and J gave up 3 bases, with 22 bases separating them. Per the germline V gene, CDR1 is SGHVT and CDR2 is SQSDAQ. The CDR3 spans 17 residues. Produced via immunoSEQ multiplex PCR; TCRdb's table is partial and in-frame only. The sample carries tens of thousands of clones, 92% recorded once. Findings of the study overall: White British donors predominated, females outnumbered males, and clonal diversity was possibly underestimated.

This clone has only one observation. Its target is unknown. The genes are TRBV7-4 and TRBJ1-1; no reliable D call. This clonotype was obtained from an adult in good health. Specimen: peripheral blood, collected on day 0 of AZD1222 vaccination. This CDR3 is CASSPLRWGSVDTEAFF. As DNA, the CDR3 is TGTGCCAGCAGCCCCCTGCGATGGGGTTCGGTGGACACTGAAGCTTTCTTT.